Listed below are T cell receptor beta chains from one sample, sequenced in a study of beta chain features in type 1 diabetes. Repertoires were generated with immunoSEQ multiplex PCR, while TCRdb's copy carries only in-frame clones and drops some. The sample has hundreds of thousands of clones, roughly 31% seen once. The sequencing sample was made of naive CD4+ T cells from blood. The source is a man between 18 and 35 years old in good health. Each CDR3 is given without its conserved first and last residue. The size entry is marked missing in some rows and otherwise reads once, few, many or a size class.

CDR3: ASSTTSGSYNEQF; J: TRBJ2-1; size: few; V: TRBV9
CDR3: SVSSMGETDTQY; J: TRBJ2-3; size: NA; V: TRBV29-1
CDR3: AWSRTDTYGYT; J: TRBJ1-2; size: NA; V: TRBV30
CDR3: ASSPRLGLGEQY; J: TRBJ2-7; size: NA; V: TRBV7-2
CDR3: ASSPGQGDPYEQY; J: TRBJ2-7; size: few; V: TRBV18
CDR3: ASSLQTSGSSETQY; J: TRBJ2-5; size: few; V: TRBV11-2
CDR3: AWSARTPSSNYGYT; J: TRBJ1-2; size: NA; V: TRBV30
CDR3: ASSTGGVETQY; J: TRBJ2-5; size: NA; V: TRBV27
CDR3: ASSVGTSNTGELF; J: TRBJ2-2; size: NA; V: TRBV9
CDR3: ASSVLTTHGTDTQY; J: TRBJ2-3; size: NA; V: TRBV9
CDR3: ASSLAAGSDIQY; J: TRBJ2-4; size: few; V: TRBV7-2
CDR3: ASSQKGSNTEAF; J: TRBJ1-1; size: NA; V: TRBV4-2
CDR3: ASSLMGPSSYNEQF; J: TRBJ2-1; size: NA; V: TRBV7-3
CDR3: ASSAEGYTGELF; J: TRBJ2-2; size: NA; V: TRBV9
CDR3: SAPGGETQY; J: TRBJ2-5; size: NA; V: TRBV20-1
CDR3: ASSFRTEGTSYEQY; J: TRBJ2-7; size: NA; V: TRBV7-9
CDR3: ASSALAGVYNEQF; J: TRBJ2-1; size: NA; V: TRBV9
CDR3: ASKLAGVVGELF; J: TRBJ2-2; size: NA; V: TRBV5-1
CDR3: ASSQEIAGQETQY; J: TRBJ2-5; size: NA; V: TRBV4-2
CDR3: ASSSSVEQF; J: TRBJ2-1; size: NA; V: TRBV7-9
CDR3: SVDAGRDRGSNTEAF; J: TRBJ1-1; size: NA; V: TRBV29-1
CDR3: ASRSGSYEQY; J: TRBJ2-7; size: NA; V: TRBV6-1
CDR3: ASSLAWGELLTDTQY; J: TRBJ2-3; size: NA; V: TRBV7-2